This TCR beta chain was recorded in a study of blood T cell repertoires in COVID-19. The germline V gene has CDR1 SGDLS and CDR2 YYNGEE. The CDR3 contains 14 residues. The trim removed 0 bases at V and 8 bases at J, leaving 6 bases unmatched. Sequencing was performed with immunoSEQ multiplex PCR; in TCRdb, only in-frame clones are kept and a portion is missing. The table includes under 200,000 clones, over 75% detected once. The source is a man in his forties or fifties with acute or convalescent COVID-19. This sequence joins TRBV9 and TRBJ1-2; TRBD1 matches 8 bases. Sequencing input: peripheral blood. The CDR3 spells CASSVDRGIDGYTF. The CDR3 DNA reads TGTGCCAGCAGCGTAGACAGGGGGATCGACGGCTACACCTTC.